This T cell receptor beta chain came from a study of blood T cell repertoires in COVID-19. For the study at large: From the United States, Italy and Spain came samples of acute and convalescent COVID-19.

Profiled with immunoSEQ multiplex PCR; TCRdb holds only in-frame clones, not every one. The sample records about 190,000 clones, approximately 73% being singletons. This clone appeared a single time. This CDR3 has 17 amino acids. The germline V gene encodes CDR1 SGHNT and CDR2 YENEEA. The J segment lost 3 bases and the V segment lost 3 bases, leaving 7 bases of the junction unmatched. The sequencing input was PBMCs or T cells enriched from blood (not recorded which). This clonotype was sampled from a woman between 50 and 59 years old with acute COVID-19. The chain couples TRBV11-3 to TRBJ2-3; 12 positions agree with TRBD2. The DNA for the CDR3 is TGTGCCAGCAGCTTGGGGGCGACTAGCGGGGGTACAGATACGCAGTATTTT. It is translated as CASSLGATSGGTDTQYF.